The 22 T cell receptor beta chains given below trace back to one sample, sequenced in a study of blood T cell repertoires in COVID-19. Produced via immunoSEQ multiplex PCR; TCRdb's table is partial and in-frame only. The profile shows more than 95,000 clones, roughly nine tenths of them singletons. The specimen was peripheral blood. The receptors here all came from a human donor in a cohort sampled during active COVID-19.

In this sample, this clone turned up once. This chain joins TRBV9 and TRBJ2-3; TRBD2 is a possible D gene (5 bases). V was trimmed by 4 bases and J by 4 bases, leaving 7 bases between them. This CDR3 is 12 amino acids long. Germline V gives CDR1 SGDLS, CDR2 YYNGEE. CDR3 loop: CASSTLADTQYF. Written as DNA, the CDR3 is TGTGCCAGCAGCACACTAGCAGATACGCAGTATTTT.

The chain uses TRBV4-3 and TRBJ2-7; 11 bases line up with TRBD1. V lost 1 base and J lost 6; bases outside the gene matches: 11. The CDR3 contains 17 residues. CDR1 is LGHNA and CDR2 is YSLEER in the germline V gene. CDR3 sequence reads: CASSQGFPGQGEGEQYF. The CDR3, as DNA: TGCGCCAGCAGCCAAGGGTTTCCGGGACAGGGGGAAGGCGAGCAGTACTTC.

This chain connects TRBV28 to TRBJ2-5, with 7 bases identical to TRBD2. Losses at the gene ends were 6 bases for V and 5 bases for J; bases not matched to a gene: 6. Per germline, CDR1 MDHEN and CDR2 SYDVKM. This CDR3 spans 13 amino acids. CDR3: CASSPLLAETQYF. CDR3 nucleotide sequence: TGTGCCAGCAGCCCTTTACTAGCGGAGACCCAGTACTTC.

V usage is TRBV19 and J usage is TRBJ2-1, with a possible D match to TRBD2 (7 bases). From germline, CDR1 is LNHDA and CDR2 SQIVND (reference sequence). This CDR3 is built from 14 residues. V lost 6 bases and J lost 5, with 14 bases in between. DNA of the CDR3: TGTGCCAGTAGAAGGGGGGGAGGGGACAATGAGCAGTTCTTC. This codes for CASRRGGGDNEQFF. The whole variable domain, filled in from reference TRBV19 and TRBJ2-1, reads DGGITQSPKYLFRKEGQNVTLSCEQNLNHDAMYWYRQDPGQGLRLIYYSQIVNDFQKGDIAEGYSVSREKKESFPLTVTSAQKNPTAFYLCASRRGGGDNEQFFGPGTRLTVL.

This chain links TRBV11-3 with TRBJ1-1, with 7 nucleotides matching TRBD1. The germline V gene has CDR1 SGHNT and CDR2 YENEEA. The CDR3 has 13 residues. The J segment lost 0 bases and the V segment lost 8 bases, leaving 3 bases of the junction unmatched. CDR3 protein: CASGQGVNTEAFF. The CDR3 region has the DNA TGTGCCAGCGGCCAGGGGGTGAACACTGAAGCTTTCTTT.

The V and J genes are TRBV5-6 and TRBJ2-5; 7 bases are a match to TRBD1. The CDR3 is 14 amino acids. Looked up from germline, CDR1 is SGHDT and CDR2 is YYEEEE. V lost 0 bases to trimming and J lost 3 bases; unmatched junction nucleotides: 2. CDR3 sequence: CASSLGDREETQYF. DNA of the CDR3: TGTGCCAGCAGCTTGGGAGACAGGGAAGAGACCCAGTACTTC.

The CDR3 DNA is TGTGCCAGTAGATCCCACCCCTCGGCGGGGGGGAACCGGGGCAATGAGCAGTTCTTC. Translation: CASRSHPSAGGNRGNEQFF. This chain joins TRBV19 and TRBJ2-1; the match to TRBD2 covers 9 bases. The CDR3 runs to 19 residues. V lost 6 bases to trimming and J lost 6 bases; unmatched junction nucleotides: 21. The V gene's germline CDR1 is LNHDA and CDR2 SQIVND (reference sequence).

The V gene is TRBV5-1, the J gene TRBJ2-7, with D uncertain. Germline lookup yields CDR1 SGHRS and CDR2 YFSETQ. CDR3 length: 12 amino acids. V shed 1 base and J shed 6 bases, with 8 bases lying between them. CDR3 bases: TGCGCCAGCAGCTTGTCCCAGGCCGAGCAGTACTTC. This sequence encodes CASSLSQAEQYF.

J is TRBJ1-5 and V is TRBV28; no reliable D call. V shed 3 bases and J shed 5 bases, with 14 bases lying between them. Germline CDR1 reads MDHEN; CDR2 reads SYDVKM. This CDR3 spans 15 amino acids. CDR3 amino acids: CASSLSGSGYQPQHF. The DNA for the CDR3 is TGTGCCAGCAGTTTGAGTGGGTCGGGGTATCAGCCCCAGCATTTT.

V usage is TRBV7-8 and J usage is TRBJ1-1; TRBD1 agrees at 7 bases. J gave up 5 bases and V 1 base, and 4 bases lay outside the gene matches. Germline CDR1 and CDR2: SGHVS and FQNEAQ. The CDR3 sequence is 14 residues long. The CDR3 bases are TGTGCCAGCAGCTTAGGACAGGGTTGGACTGAAGCTTTCTTT. This translates into CASSLGQGWTEAFF.

The gene calls are TRBV6-5 and TRBJ1-6; no firm D call. The CDR3 is 13 amino acids. From germline, CDR1 is MNHEY and CDR2 SVGAGI. The ends were cut back, 8 bases at V and 7 bases at J, with 12 bases in the middle. In DNA form, the CDR3 reads TGTGCCAGCGTAAGAGCCGTAAATTCACCCCTCCACTTT. Its translation: CASVRAVNSPLHF.

The chain combines TRBV27 with TRBJ2-1, with TRBD2 matching 8 bases. The CDR3 is 14 residues long. Germline loops: CDR1 MNHEY, CDR2 SMNVEV (reference sequence). V was clipped by 7 bases and J by 9 bases; unmatched bases: 11. This CDR3 reads CASKLSAGVTEQFF. DNA of the CDR3: TGTGCCAGCAAGCTTTCAGCGGGAGTAACTGAGCAGTTCTTC.

V is TRBV28 and J is TRBJ1-5; TRBD1 agrees at 10 bases. Germline CDR1 is MDHEN and CDR2 is SYDVKM. Germline trimming cut 6 bases from V and 7 bases from J; bases unmatched to any gene: 12. The CDR3 extends over 16 amino acids. The CDR3 DNA reads TGTGCCAGCAGCCCCCAAGGACAGGGGGGCAGACAGCCCCAGCATTTT. Translated: CASSPQGQGGRQPQHF.

This chain connects TRBV6-2 or TRBV6-3 to TRBJ1-5, with D possibly being TRBD1 (6 bases). V lost 4 bases and J lost 3, with 16 bases in between. The CDR3 is 16 amino acids. The germline CDR1 and CDR2 sequences are MNHEY and SVGEGT. The CDR3 here is CASSFPGQTPNQPQHF. The CDR3 DNA sequence: TGTGCCAGCAGTTTCCCCGGACAGACCCCCAATCAGCCCCAGCATTTT.

The gene calls are TRBV4-2 and TRBJ2-2; possible D gene TRBD1, 5 bases. The germline V gene has CDR1 LGHNA and CDR2 YNFKEQ. This CDR3 contains 17 residues. Trimming shortened V by 0 bases and J by 2 bases, and 13 bases separated the two germline ends. In DNA, the CDR3 is TGTGCCAGCAGCCAAGATCTAAATCAGGGTAACACCGGGGAGCTGTTTTTT. This encodes CASSQDLNQGNTGELFF.

V and J are TRBV6-5 and TRBJ2-2; D is perhaps TRBD2 (7 bases). This CDR3 is built from 13 residues. V was trimmed by 7 bases and J by 6 bases, leaving 12 bases between them. Germline CDR1 and CDR2: MNHEY and SVGAGI. DNA for the CDR3: TGTGCCAGCACCCGAGGGGGGGCCGGGGAGCTGTTTTTT. Protein: CASTRGGAGELFF.

This sequence joins TRBV4-1 and TRBJ2-7; D might be TRBD2 (7 bases). Germline loops: CDR1 MGHRA, CDR2 YSYEKL. Deletions cut 5 bases from V and 2 bases from J, with 19 bases between. This CDR3 has 16 amino acids. CDR3: CASSKIEGEGAYEQYF. Written as DNA, the CDR3 is TGCGCCAGCAGCAAAATTGAGGGGGAGGGGGCCTACGAGCAGTACTTC.

In this sample, this clone turned up once. The chain links TRBV29-1 to TRBJ2-7; TRBD2 aligns across 14 bases. The CDR3 runs to 17 residues. J gave up 3 bases and V 6 bases, and 13 bases lay outside the gene matches. Germline V gene lookup returns CDR1 SQVTM and CDR2 ANQGSEA. The CDR3 spells CSVNIPGLAGVVYEQYF. The CDR3 region has the DNA TGCAGCGTGAATATTCCGGGACTAGCGGGAGTCGTCTACGAGCAGTACTTC.

J is TRBJ1-2 and V is TRBV28; tentative D call: TRBD1 (6 bases). Trimming took off 2 bases at V and 2 bases at J, with 15 bases between the two ends. The CDR3 loop spans 16 amino acids. Per germline, CDR1 MDHEN and CDR2 SYDVKM. In nucleotides, the CDR3 is TGTGCCAGCAGTTTAGGGGCAGGGGCTACAAACTATGGCTACACCTTC. Protein: CASSLGAGATNYGYTF.

For the CDR3, the DNA is TGTGCCAGCAGCTTATTGGGAGGGGATTTGGGTGGCTACACCTTC. Protein product: CASSLLGGDLGGYTF. The gene calls are TRBV7-2 and TRBJ1-2; tentatively, D is TRBD1 (5 bases). The germline V gene encodes CDR1 SGHTA and CDR2 FQGNSA. Trimming removed 2 bases at V and 7 bases at J, with 17 bases between. The CDR3 is made up of 15 amino acids.

The chain recombines TRBV4-3 with TRBJ2-7, with 11 bases identical to TRBD1. The V and J ends lost 4 bases and 0 bases, in that order; junction bases with no gene match: 2. The CDR3 runs 15 residues. Looked up from germline, CDR1 is LGHNA and CDR2 is YSLEER. The CDR3 DNA reads TGCGCCAGCAGCCTAGGACAGGGGGCCTCCTACGAGCAGTACTTC. As protein: CASSLGQGASYEQYF.

This clone was observed once. V usage is TRBV18 and J usage is TRBJ1-4, with 7 bases lining up with TRBD1. Trimming removed 2 bases from V and 5 bases from J; junction bases left unmatched: 8. Germline V CDR1 and CDR2: KGHSH, LQKENI. The CDR3 runs to 16 residues. CDR3 DNA: TGTGCCAGCTCACCAACTTTCTCGACAGGGAATGAAAAACTGTTTTTT. Its translation: CASSPTFSTGNEKLFF.